The clone carrying this TCR beta chain has just a few counts. This sample stems from a study of T-cell reconstitution after alpha-beta-depleted transplantation in children. The TCRbeta library incorporated unique molecular identifiers. A single record per CDR3 protein comes from TCRdb applying MiXCR to the PCR reads. The repertoire consists of 250,000 to 300,000 distinct CDR3 sequences, with nearly 10% occurring once and the leading ten covering roughly a tenth. V gave up 3 bases and J gave up 12 bases; unmatched junction bases: 12. Germline lookup yields CDR1 LNHNV and CDR2 YYDKDF (reference sequence). This CDR3 has 15 amino acids.

This TCR derives from a human donor who donated a stem cell graft to a child with SCID. The chain carries TRBV15 and TRBJ2-1; TRBD1 aligns across 9 bases. The sequences come from PBMCs from the stem cell graft donor, collected from the stem cell graft. The CDR3 nucleotides are TGTGCCACCAGCAGTCGACAGGGGGGGATTGGATGGCAGTTCTTC. It translates to CATSSRQGGIGWQFF. The whole variable domain, remainder taken from reference TRBV15 and TRBJ2-1, is DAMVIQNPRYQVTQFGKPVTLSCSQTLNHNVMYWYQQKSSQAPKLLFHYYDKDFNNEADTPDNFQSRRPNTSFCFLDIRSPGLGDTAMYLCATSSRQGGIGWQFFGPGTRLTVL.